What follows are 14 T cell receptor beta chains derived from one specimen sequenced in a study of blood T cells in healthy people across ages. Then a second PCR, running roughly 7 to 11 cycles, was carried out with a sample-barcoded 5' primer and a J-beta primer mix. TCRdb re-called the 5' RACE reads through MiXCR, storing one row per CDR3 protein. The table has around 650,000 distinct CDR3 sequences, around 38% seen once. The sequenced material came from blood. These receptors were obtained from a man at least 80 years old in good health.

This clonotype has ten or more counts. The V and J genes are TRBV5-1 and TRBJ1-2; possible D gene TRBD1, 5 bases. This CDR3 spans 14 amino acids. Between the trimmed V and J ends, which lost 4 bases and 4 bases, there was a span of 14 bases. Looked up from germline, CDR1 is SGHRS and CDR2 is YFSETQ. The CDR3 spells CASSSDREIYGYTF. The CDR3 DNA follows: TGCGCCAGCAGCAGTGACAGAGAGATCTATGGCTACACCTTC.

Turning to this clonotype: The junction shows a germline mismatch at one end, possibly a read error. This chain links TRBV29-1 with TRBJ2-3; no firm D call. From germline, CDR1 is SQVTM and CDR2 ANQGSEA. The CDR3 covers 13 residues. In DNA, the CDR3 is TGCAGCGGTGAAGATAGAGGACCCTATGATGTGTATTTT. This codes for CSGEDRGPYDVYF.

This clonotype was seen more than once but under ten times. With a much larger clone just one base away, this may be a read error. The V call is TRBV6-5, the J call TRBJ2-7; D is possibly TRBD1 (6 bases). V was clipped by 8 bases and J by 1 base, with 18 bases between them. This CDR3 has 15 residues. Germline-derived CDR1 and CDR2 are MNHEY and SVGAGI. CDR3 coding DNA: TGTGCCAGCCGCGAGAACAGGGAAACATCCTACGAGCAGTACTTC. Protein: CASRENRETSYEQYF.

This clonotype was observed a few times. A read error may be the cause here, since a much bigger clone is one base away. J is TRBJ1-2 and V is TRBV15; TRBD1 is a possible D gene (5 bases). Between the trimmed V and J ends, which lost 0 bases and 0 bases, there was a span of 11 bases. Germline V gives CDR1 LNHNV, CDR2 YYDKDF (reference sequence). This CDR3 spans 16 amino acids. The CDR3 bases are TGTGCCACCAGCAGAGATGGGGCCCAGACTAACTATGGCTACACCTTC. This translates into CATSRDGAQTNYGYTF.

Points on this clonotype: This may be a read error, as it is one base from a much larger clone. The rearrangement joins TRBV6-1 to TRBJ1-6; D not resolved. The CDR3 contains 14 residues. Per germline, CDR1 MNHNS and CDR2 SASEGT. CDR3 protein: CASSAGPYSSPLHF. The CDR3 nucleotides are TGTGCCAGCAGTGCTGGACCCTATAGTTCACCCCTCCACTTT.

The chain has TRBV7-2 and TRBJ2-5; D might be TRBD1 (5 bases). V lost 6 bases and J lost 0, with 8 bases in between. Germline loops: CDR1 SGHTA, CDR2 FQGNSA. This CDR3 has 13 residues. The CDR3 spells CASRGVYQETQYF. CDR3 DNA: TGTGCCAGCAGAGGGGTGTACCAAGAGACCCAGTACTTC.

This clonotype occurred a few times. The chain recombines TRBV12-3 or TRBV12-4 with TRBJ1-4; perhaps TRBD1 as D (5 bases). Trimming stripped 5 bases from V and 3 bases from J, with 13 bases between. There are 15 residues in the CDR3. CDR3 DNA sequence: TGTGCCAGCAGTCCTCAGGGTGTTGCTAATGAAAAACTGTTTTTT. It yields the protein CASSPQGVANEKLFF.

This clonotype was counted only a few times. The rearrangement uses TRBV7-2 and TRBJ2-1; 8 bases align to TRBD2. This CDR3 has 16 amino acids. CDR1 is SGHTA and CDR2 is FQGNSA in the germline V gene. V lost 8 bases to trimming and J lost 7 bases; unmatched junction nucleotides: 16. The CDR3 coding sequence is TGTGCCAGCCAAACCAGGGTGGGGACTAGGATAAATGAGCAGTTCTTC. Translating gives CASQTRVGTRINEQFF.

The V and J genes are TRBV2 and TRBJ2-3; the D is unclear. V was cut by 9 bases and J by 0 bases, with 13 bases left in between. The CDR3 contains 14 residues. In germline, CDR1 is SNHLY, CDR2 FYNNEI. The CDR3 nucleotides are TGTGCCAGTGTTCGGCTGCTTAGCACAGATACGCAGTATTTT. It encodes CASVRLLSTDTQYF.

The gene calls are TRBV5-1 and TRBJ2-1, with TRBD2 identical over 7 bases. After removal of 2 bases from V and 10 bases from J, the junction contained 9 bases not matched to a gene. CDR3 size: 14 residues. CDR1 is SGHRS and CDR2 is YFSETQ in the germline V gene. The CDR3 region has the DNA TGCGCCAGCAGCTTAGCCGGGGGGTCAAGCGAGCAGTTCTTC. Translating it yields CASSLAGGSSEQFF.

This clonotype was found a few times. The chain joins TRBV18 to TRBJ2-7; D unclear. V lost 0 bases to trimming and J lost 3 bases, with 6 bases between them. The germline V gene has CDR1 KGHSH and CDR2 LQKENI. This CDR3 region has 13 residues. CDR3 region: CASSPPPFYEQYF. In DNA form, the CDR3 reads TGTGCCAGCTCACCACCACCTTTCTACGAGCAGTACTTC.

This clonotype appeared once. Since a much larger clone is just one base distant, this may be a read error. The chain joins TRBV9 to TRBJ2-3; the D is unclear. The CDR3 loop spans 13 amino acids. CDR1 is SGDLS, CDR2 YYNGEE, per germline. V shed 4 bases and J shed 4 bases, with 10 bases lying between them. CDR3 region: CASSLGPPDTQYF. In DNA, the CDR3 is TGTGCCAGCAGCTTAGGACCCCCAGATACGCAGTATTTT.

This clonotype has more than one count but fewer than ten. J is TRBJ2-7 and V is TRBV29-1; D is perhaps TRBD1 or TRBD2 (6 bases each). The J call may be faulty, since TRBJ2-5 better matches the DNA end. Germline values: CDR1 SQVTM, CDR2 ANQGSEA. The CDR3 is made up of 13 amino acids. This chain's CDR3 is CSAPATGAETQYF. The CDR3 DNA reads TGCAGCGCCCCCGCCACGGGGGCAGAGACCCAGTACTTC.

The chain uses TRBV12-3 or TRBV12-4 and TRBJ1-3, with 7 bases fitting TRBD1. Unmatched junction bases numbered 3, after V lost 0 bases and J lost 1 base. There are 16 residues in the CDR3. The CDR3 DNA follows: TGTGCCAGCAGTTTAGCAACGACAGGGTCTGGAAACACCATATATTTT. It yields the protein CASSLATTGSGNTIYF.